Below are 12 T cell receptor beta chains sequenced from a single sample in a study of T cells after yellow fever vaccination. TCRdb processed the 5' RACE reads anew with MiXCR; each CDR3 protein has one entry. The sample lists 150,000 to 200,000 distinct CDR3 sequences; approximately 6.2% were seen once. The specimen was CD4+ T cells sorted from PBMCs, collected on the day of the first yellow fever vaccination. The receptor source for this set is a man aged 18 to 30 who received the YFV17D yellow fever vaccine.

In regard to this clonotype: Just one base apart from a much larger clone, this may be a read error. J is TRBJ2-1 and V is TRBV11-2; 7 bases are shared with TRBD1. With V trimmed by 5 bases and J by 13 bases, 5 bases remained unmatched. The CDR3 spans 11 residues. Germline-derived CDR1 and CDR2 are SGHAT and FQNNGV. CDR3 sequence reads: CASSQNRGQFF. Written as DNA, the CDR3 is TGTGCCAGCAGCCAAAACAGGGGCCAGTTCTTC.

The table lists this clonotype with many counts. This rearrangement joins TRBV12-3 or TRBV12-4 to TRBJ1-2; the D is unclear. V gave up 4 bases and J gave up 5 bases, with 8 bases separating them. This CDR3 comprises 12 residues. CDR3 in DNA: TGTGCCAGCAGTTCCGGGTTTTATGGCTACACCTTC. Residues: CASSSGFYGYTF.

CDR3 DNA: TGTGCCAGTAGCCAGGGGGCTGACCAGCCCCAGCATTTT. Translation: CASSQGADQPQHF. The chain is built from TRBV19 and TRBJ1-5; 8 positions match TRBD1. V dropped 6 bases and J dropped 7; count of bases not matched to a gene: 5. The CDR3 totals 13 residues. CDR1 is LNHDA and CDR2 is SQIVND in the germline V gene (reference sequence).

There are many counts of this clonotype. V gene TRBV20-1 combines with J gene TRBJ1-1, with D unresolved. The V gene's germline CDR1 is DFQATT and CDR2 SNEGSKA (reference sequence). CDR3 size: 12 residues. V shed 3 bases and J shed 8 bases, with 13 bases lying between them. CDR3 coding DNA: TGCAGTGCTAGCCAGAGCTTAGAAGAAGCTTTCTTT. This codes for CSASQSLEEAFF.

This clonotype was seen ten or more times. This chain uses TRBV5-1 with TRBJ2-1; 14 bases agree with TRBD2. The CDR3 loop spans 17 amino acids. V trimming: 4 bases; J trimming: 1 base; junction bases outside the gene matches: 4. Per germline, CDR1 SGHRS and CDR2 YFSETQ. CDR3 DNA sequence: TGCGCCAGCAGCGGAGGACTAGCGGGGGGTTCCTACAATGAGCAGTTCTTC. Encoded protein: CASSGGLAGGSYNEQFF.

This clonotype was counted at least ten times. The rearrangement links TRBV5-1 to TRBJ2-5; D perhaps matches TRBD1 (6 bases). V gave up 4 bases and J gave up 5 bases, with 15 bases separating them. Germline V gene lookup returns CDR1 SGHRS and CDR2 YFSETQ. CDR3 length equals 14 residues. The CDR3 nucleotides are TGCGCCAGCAGCATCGCACAGGGTGGGGAGACCCAGTACTTC. It encodes CASSIAQGGETQYF.

This clonotype was seen a handful of times. The chain employs TRBV28 and TRBJ2-7, with 7 positions matching TRBD1. CDR1 MDHEN and CDR2 SYDVKM come from the germline V gene. Trimming at V came to 7 bases and at J to 2 bases, leaving 8 bases not matched to a gene. This CDR3 is 14 amino acids long. The CDR3 loop is CASTTPGTAYEQYF. DNA of the CDR3: TGTGCCAGCACCACCCCCGGGACAGCCTACGAGCAGTACTTC.

The V and J genes are TRBV5-1 and TRBJ2-3; the match to TRBD2 covers 7 bases. Germline CDR1 is SGHRS and CDR2 is YFSETQ. V dropped 5 bases and J dropped 0; count of bases not matched to a gene: 6. CDR3 size: 15 residues. CDR3 in amino acids: CASRLAVTSTDTQYF. The CDR3 DNA is TGCGCCAGCAGGCTAGCGGTAACTAGCACAGATACGCAGTATTTT.

This clonotype appeared a single time. V gene TRBV5-1 combines with J gene TRBJ1-4, with no clear D. Trimming stripped 5 bases from V and 1 base from J, with 6 bases between. Looked up from germline, CDR1 is SGHRS and CDR2 is YFSETQ. This CDR3 spans 13 amino acids. This chain's CDR3 is CASRVRTNEKLFF. The DNA of the CDR3 is TGCGCCAGCAGAGTAAGAACTAATGAAAAACTGTTTTTT.

This clonotype has at least ten counts. This chain connects TRBV5-1 to TRBJ2-7, with D possibly matching TRBD1 (5 bases). Germline-derived CDR1 and CDR2 are SGHRS and YFSETQ. The CDR3 loop spans 14 amino acids. The ends were cut back, 5 bases at V and 2 bases at J, with 14 bases in the middle. The CDR3 DNA reads TGCGCCAGCAGACACCCGCCGACAGCCTACGAGCAGTACTTC. It encodes CASRHPPTAYEQYF.

In this sample, this clonotype turned up many times. V gene TRBV7-2 combines with J gene TRBJ2-5, with TRBD1 as a possible D gene (6 bases). Germline values: CDR1 SGHTA, CDR2 FQGNSA. This CDR3 spans 15 amino acids. With 3 bases removed from V and 5 bases from J, the gap between germline ends came to 16 bases. The CDR3 nucleotides are TGTGCCAGCAGCTTGCGTGTGGGGGCTATCGAGACCCAGTACTTC. Its protein product is CASSLRVGAIETQYF.

Ten or more counts support this clonotype. The V call is TRBV11-3, the J call TRBJ2-2; TRBD2 might be the D (5 bases). Between the trimmed V and J ends, which lost 5 bases and 7 bases, there was a span of 17 bases. The CDR3 totals 15 residues. CDR1 and CDR2 (germline): SGHNT, YENEEA. This chain's CDR3 is CASSPSPRAGGELFF. CDR3 sequence (DNA): TGTGCCAGCAGCCCCTCCCCGAGGGCCGGCGGGGAGCTGTTTTTT. Full variable domain (remainder filled in from reference TRBV11-3 and TRBJ2-2): EAGVVQSPRYKIIEKKQPVAFWCNPISGHNTLYWYLQNLGQGPELLIRYENEEAVDDSQLPKDRFSAERLKGVDSTLKIQPAELGDSAVYLCASSPSPRAGGELFFGEGSRLTVL.